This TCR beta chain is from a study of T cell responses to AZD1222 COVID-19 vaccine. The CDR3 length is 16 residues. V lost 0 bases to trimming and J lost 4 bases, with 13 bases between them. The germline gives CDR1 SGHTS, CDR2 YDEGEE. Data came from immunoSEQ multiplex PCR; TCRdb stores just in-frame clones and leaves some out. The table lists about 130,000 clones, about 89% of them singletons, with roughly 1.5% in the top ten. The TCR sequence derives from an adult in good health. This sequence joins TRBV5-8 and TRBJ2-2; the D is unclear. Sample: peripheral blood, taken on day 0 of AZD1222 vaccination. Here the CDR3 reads CASSLARGWSTGELFF. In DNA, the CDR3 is TGTGCCAGCAGCTTGGCCCGTGGATGGAGCACCGGGGAGCTGTTTTTT.